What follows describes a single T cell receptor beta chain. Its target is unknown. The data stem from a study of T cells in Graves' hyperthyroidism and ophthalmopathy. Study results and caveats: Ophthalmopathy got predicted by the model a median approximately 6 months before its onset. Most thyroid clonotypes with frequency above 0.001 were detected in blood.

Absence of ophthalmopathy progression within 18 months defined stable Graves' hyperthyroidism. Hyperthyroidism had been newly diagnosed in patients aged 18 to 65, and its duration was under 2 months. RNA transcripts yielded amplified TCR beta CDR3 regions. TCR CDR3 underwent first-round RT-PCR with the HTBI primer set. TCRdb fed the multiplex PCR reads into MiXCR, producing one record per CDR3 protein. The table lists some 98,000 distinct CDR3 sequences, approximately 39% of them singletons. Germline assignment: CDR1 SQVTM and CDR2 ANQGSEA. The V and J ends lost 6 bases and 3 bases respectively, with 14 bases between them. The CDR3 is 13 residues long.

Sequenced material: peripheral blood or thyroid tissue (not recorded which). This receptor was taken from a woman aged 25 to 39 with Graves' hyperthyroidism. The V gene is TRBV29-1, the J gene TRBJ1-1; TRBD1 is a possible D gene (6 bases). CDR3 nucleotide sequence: TGCAGCGTCGAGGACAGCCTTTACACTGAAGCTTTCTTT. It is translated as CSVEDSLYTEAFF. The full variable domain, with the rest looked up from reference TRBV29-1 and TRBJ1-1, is SAVISQKPSRDICQRGTSLTIQCQVDSQVTMMFWYRQQPGQSLTLIATANQGSEATYESGFVIDKFPISRPNLTFSTLTVSNMSPEDSSIYLCSVEDSLYTEAFFGQGTRLTVV.